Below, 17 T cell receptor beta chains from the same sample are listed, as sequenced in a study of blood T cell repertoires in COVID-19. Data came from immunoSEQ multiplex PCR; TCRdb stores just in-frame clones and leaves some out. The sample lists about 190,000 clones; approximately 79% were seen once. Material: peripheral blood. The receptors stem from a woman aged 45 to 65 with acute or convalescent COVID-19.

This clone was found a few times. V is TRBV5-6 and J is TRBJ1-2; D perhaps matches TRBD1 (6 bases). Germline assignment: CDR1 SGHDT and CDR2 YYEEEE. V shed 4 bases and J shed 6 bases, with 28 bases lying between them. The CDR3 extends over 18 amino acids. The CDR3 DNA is TGTGCCAGCAGCCCCAGTCAATTAATACACAGGGCCAGCGATGGCTACACCTTC. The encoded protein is CASSPSQLIHRASDGYTF.

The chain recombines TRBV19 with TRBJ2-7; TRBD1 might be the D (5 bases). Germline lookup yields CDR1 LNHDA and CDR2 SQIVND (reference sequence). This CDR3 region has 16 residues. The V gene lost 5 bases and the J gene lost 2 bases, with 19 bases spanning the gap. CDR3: CASSSSASGAPYEQYF. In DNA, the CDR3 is TGTGCCAGTAGTTCCTCCGCGTCTGGGGCACCCTACGAGCAGTACTTC.

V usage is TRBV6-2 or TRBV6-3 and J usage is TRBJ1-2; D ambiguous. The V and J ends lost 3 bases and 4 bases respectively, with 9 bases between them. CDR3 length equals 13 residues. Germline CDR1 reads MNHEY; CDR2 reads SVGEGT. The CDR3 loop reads CASSYHTGYGYTF. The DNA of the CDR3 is TGTGCCAGCAGTTATCACACGGGCTATGGCTACACCTTC.

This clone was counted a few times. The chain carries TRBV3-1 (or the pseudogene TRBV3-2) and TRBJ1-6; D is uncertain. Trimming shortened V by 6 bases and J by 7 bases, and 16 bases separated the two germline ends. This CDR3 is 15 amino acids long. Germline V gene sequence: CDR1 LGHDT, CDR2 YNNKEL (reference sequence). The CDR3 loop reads CASSRTVGGNSPLHF. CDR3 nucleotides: TGTGCCAGCAGTCGGACGGTCGGAGGGAATTCACCCCTCCACTTT.

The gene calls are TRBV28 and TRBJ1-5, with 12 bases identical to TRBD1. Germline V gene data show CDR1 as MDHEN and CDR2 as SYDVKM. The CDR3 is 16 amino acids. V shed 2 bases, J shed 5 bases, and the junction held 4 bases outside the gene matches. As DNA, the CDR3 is TGTGCCAGCAGTTTACCGGGACAGGGGGCATATCAGCCCCAGCATTTT. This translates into CASSLPGQGAYQPQHF.

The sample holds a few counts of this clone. The CDR3 sequence: CASRQDPQVGNTIYF. The CDR3 bases are TGTGCCAGCAGACAGGACCCCCAGGTCGGAAACACCATATATTTT. The rearrangement joins TRBV5-4 to TRBJ1-3, with D perhaps matching TRBD1 (5 bases). The CDR3 extends over 15 amino acids. V lost 5 bases to trimming and J lost 4 bases, with 16 bases between them. Germline CDR1 is SGHNT and CDR2 is YYREEE (reference sequence).

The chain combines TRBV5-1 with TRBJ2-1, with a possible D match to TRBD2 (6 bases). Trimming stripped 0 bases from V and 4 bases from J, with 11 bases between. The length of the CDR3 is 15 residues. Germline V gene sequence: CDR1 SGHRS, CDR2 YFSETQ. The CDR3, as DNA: TGCGCCAGCAGCTTGGTAGTTAGCGGTTACAATGAGCAGTTCTTC. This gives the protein CASSLVVSGYNEQFF.

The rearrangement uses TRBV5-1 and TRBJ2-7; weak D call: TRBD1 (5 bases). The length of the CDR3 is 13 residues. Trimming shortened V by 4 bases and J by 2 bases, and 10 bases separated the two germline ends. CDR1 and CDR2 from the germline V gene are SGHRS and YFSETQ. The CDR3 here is CASSTGQTYEQYF. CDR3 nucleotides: TGCGCCAGCAGCACCGGACAAACCTACGAGCAGTACTTC.

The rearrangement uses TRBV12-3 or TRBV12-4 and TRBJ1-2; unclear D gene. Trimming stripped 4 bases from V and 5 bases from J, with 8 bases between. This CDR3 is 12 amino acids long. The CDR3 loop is CASSSDGYGYTF. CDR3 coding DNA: TGTGCCAGCAGTTCCGACGGGTATGGCTACACCTTC.

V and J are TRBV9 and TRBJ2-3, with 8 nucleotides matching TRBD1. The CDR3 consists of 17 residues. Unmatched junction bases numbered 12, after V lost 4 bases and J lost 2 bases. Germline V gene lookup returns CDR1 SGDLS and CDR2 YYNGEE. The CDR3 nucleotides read TGTGCCAGCAGCCTATCAGGGGGCCTCACATCCACAGATACGCAGTATTTT. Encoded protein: CASSLSGGLTSTDTQYF.

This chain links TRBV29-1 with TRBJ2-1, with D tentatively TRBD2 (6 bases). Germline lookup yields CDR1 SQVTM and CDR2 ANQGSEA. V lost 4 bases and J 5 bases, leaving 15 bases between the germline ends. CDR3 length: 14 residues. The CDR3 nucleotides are TGCAGCGTTGCTATCGGGAGCTGGGACAATGAGCAGTTCTTC. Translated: CSVAIGSWDNEQFF.

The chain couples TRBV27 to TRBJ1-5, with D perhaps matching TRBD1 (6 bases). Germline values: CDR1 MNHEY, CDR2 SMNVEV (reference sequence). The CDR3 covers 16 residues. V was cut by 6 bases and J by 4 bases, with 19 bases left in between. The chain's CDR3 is CASSPRGTSSNQPQHF. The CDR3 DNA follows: TGTGCCAGCAGCCCCAGGGGTACAAGCTCGAATCAGCCCCAGCATTTT.

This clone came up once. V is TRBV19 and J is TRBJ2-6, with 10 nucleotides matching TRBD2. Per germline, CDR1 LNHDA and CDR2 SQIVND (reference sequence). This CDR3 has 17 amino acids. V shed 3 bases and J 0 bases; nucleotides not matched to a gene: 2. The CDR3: CASSMASGSSGANVLTF. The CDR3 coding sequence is TGTGCCAGTAGTATGGCTAGCGGGAGCTCTGGGGCCAACGTCCTGACTTTC.

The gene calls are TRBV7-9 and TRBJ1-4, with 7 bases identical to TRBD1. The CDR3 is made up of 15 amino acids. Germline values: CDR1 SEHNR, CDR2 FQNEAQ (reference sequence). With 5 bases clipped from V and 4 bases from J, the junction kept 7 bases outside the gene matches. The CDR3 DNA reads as TGTGCCAGCAGCCTGACAGGGTTAGGTAATGAAAAACTGTTTTTT. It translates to CASSLTGLGNEKLFF.

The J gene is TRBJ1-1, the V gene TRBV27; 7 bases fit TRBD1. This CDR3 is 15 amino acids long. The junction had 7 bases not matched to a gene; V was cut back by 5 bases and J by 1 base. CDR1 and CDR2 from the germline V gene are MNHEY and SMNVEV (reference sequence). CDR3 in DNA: TGTGCCAGCAGTATGAACAGGGGAAGGAACACTGAAGCTTTCTTT. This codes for CASSMNRGRNTEAFF.

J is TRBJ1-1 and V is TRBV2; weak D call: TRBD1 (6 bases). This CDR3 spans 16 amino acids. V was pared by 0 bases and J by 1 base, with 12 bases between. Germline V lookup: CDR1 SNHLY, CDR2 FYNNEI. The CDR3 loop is CASSEAGTHTNTEAFF. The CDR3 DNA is TGTGCCAGCAGTGAAGCGGGGACACATACGAACACTGAAGCTTTCTTT. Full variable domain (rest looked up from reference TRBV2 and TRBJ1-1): EPEVTQTPSHQVTQMGQEVILRCVPISNHLYFYWYRQILGQKVEFLVSFYNNEISEKSEIFDDQFSVERPDGSNFTLKIRSTKLEDSAMYFCASSEAGTHTNTEAFFGQGTRLTVV.

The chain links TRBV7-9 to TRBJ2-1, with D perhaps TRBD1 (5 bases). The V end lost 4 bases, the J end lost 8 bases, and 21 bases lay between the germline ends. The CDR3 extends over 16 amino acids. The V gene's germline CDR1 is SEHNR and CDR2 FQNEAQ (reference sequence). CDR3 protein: CASSSLGALLRDEQFF. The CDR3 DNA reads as TGTGCCAGCAGCTCCTTAGGGGCCCTACTCCGGGATGAGCAGTTCTTC.